The entry below gives a single T cell receptor beta chain sequence along with its context. Each CDR3 protein is one row after TCRdb ran MiXCR on the 5' RACE reads. The sample carries under 400,000 distinct CDR3 sequences, roughly an eighth recorded once. This record comes from a study of T cells after yellow fever vaccination. This CDR3 is 14 amino acids long. Germline CDR1 and CDR2: DFQATT and SNEGSKA (reference sequence). Trimming took 4 bases from V and 8 from J, leaving 19 bases between them. This rearrangement joins TRBV20-1 to TRBJ2-3; the D gene could be TRBD1 or TRBD2 (6 bases each). Sample: CD4+ T cells sorted from PBMCs, taken 15 days after the yellow fever booster vaccination. This TCR came from a man aged 18-30 years who received the YFV17D yellow fever vaccine. This CDR3 is CSATPSAAGVTQYF. In DNA form, the CDR3 reads TGCAGTGCTACCCCTAGCGCCGCAGGGGTTACGCAGTATTTT.